The 14 T cell receptor beta chains below all came from one sample that was sequenced in a study of blood T cell repertoires in COVID-19. TCRdb keeps only in-frame clones here, not all; method: immunoSEQ multiplex PCR. The table includes 380,000 or so clones, 81% detected once. Specimen: peripheral blood. The receptors here all came from a human donor with acute or convalescent COVID-19. The donor label of this sample is uncertain.

This sequence joins TRBV14 and TRBJ2-7; D is perhaps TRBD1 (6 bases). This CDR3 region has 16 residues. Deletions cut 4 bases from V and 4 bases from J, with 20 bases between. In germline, CDR1 is SGHDN, CDR2 FVKESK. CDR3 sequence reads: CASSPSSGARFYEQYF. The CDR3 DNA follows: TGTGCCAGCAGCCCCTCTTCAGGGGCCCGTTTTTACGAGCAGTACTTC.

V usage is TRBV3-1 (or the pseudogene TRBV3-2) and J usage is TRBJ2-3; 12 bases align to TRBD2. Germline trimming cut 0 bases from V and 1 base from J; bases unmatched to any gene: 5. The CDR3 is 18 residues long. The germline gives CDR1 LGHDT, CDR2 YNNKEL (reference sequence). In DNA, the CDR3 is TGTGCCAGCAGCCAAGAGCCCCGGACTAGCGGGGGCACAGATACGCAGTATTTT. Translated, it gives CASSQEPRTSGGTDTQYF.

This rearrangement joins TRBV6-5 to TRBJ1-3, with D tentatively TRBD1 (6 bases). The germline V gene encodes CDR1 MNHEY and CDR2 SVGAGI. Trimming cost V 7 bases and J 4 bases, with 14 bases left between them. The CDR3 is 14 residues long. The CDR3 DNA sequence: TGTGCCAGCACCAACAGGGTTAGAGGAAACACCATATATTTT. Amino acid sequence: CASTNRVRGNTIYF.

The chain recombines TRBV4-2 with TRBJ2-3; tentatively, D is TRBD2 (6 bases). The V gene lost 0 bases and the J gene lost 1 base, with 17 bases spanning the gap. The CDR3 is 18 residues long. Germline CDR1 reads LGHNA; CDR2 reads YNFKEQ. The CDR3 DNA follows: TGTGCCAGCAGCCAAGAAGGAGTAATGTCGGGGGGCACAGATACGCAGTATTTT. This encodes CASSQEGVMSGGTDTQYF.

DNA of the CDR3: TGCGCCAGTCCAATGCAGACTAGTACGTTTGTCGAGCAGTACTTC. Translation gives CASPMQTSTFVEQYF. The chain has TRBV10-1 and TRBJ2-7, with D tentatively TRBD2 (6 bases). The CDR3 spans 15 residues. V was trimmed by 9 bases and J by 6 bases, leaving 24 bases between them. The germline V gene encodes CDR1 WNHNN and CDR2 SYGVQD (reference sequence).

The rearrangement uses TRBV2 and TRBJ1-2; D not resolved. Germline assignment: CDR1 SNHLY and CDR2 FYNNEI. V lost 6 bases and J 0 bases, leaving 14 bases between the germline ends. The CDR3 contains 15 residues. This chain's CDR3 is CASREAGSANYGYTF. Here the CDR3 DNA reads TGTGCCAGCAGGGAGGCCGGCTCCGCTAACTATGGCTACACCTTC.

The V and J genes are TRBV2 and TRBJ2-7; D is perhaps TRBD1 (6 bases). The CDR3 runs 12 residues. Trimming took off 11 bases at V and 0 bases at J, with 11 bases between the two ends. The germline V gene encodes CDR1 SNHLY and CDR2 FYNNEI. The CDR3 reads CACRDNSYEQYF. The CDR3 bases are TGTGCCTGTAGGGACAACTCCTACGAGCAGTACTTC.

The V gene is TRBV5-1, the J gene TRBJ2-7, with a possible D match to TRBD2 (6 bases). CDR1 and CDR2 (germline): SGHRS, YFSETQ. CDR3 length: 17 residues. V shed 0 bases and J shed 6 bases, with 22 bases lying between them. The CDR3 here is CASSLVPPGSGIGEQYF. The CDR3 DNA reads as TGCGCCAGCAGCTTGGTCCCCCCCGGGAGTGGTATCGGCGAGCAGTACTTC.

In DNA, the CDR3 is TGTGCCACCAGCTCCATAAGAGACAGGCGCGGAAGCAATCAGCCCCAGCATTTT. It encodes CATSSIRDRRGSNQPQHF. The chain couples TRBV15 to TRBJ1-5; the D gene is possibly TRBD1 (6 bases). The ends were cut back, 5 bases at V and 1 base at J, with 21 bases in the middle. CDR1 is LNHNV, CDR2 YYDKDF, per germline (reference sequence). CDR3 length: 18 amino acids.

The chain joins TRBV4-1 to TRBJ2-1, with TRBD2 identical over 9 bases. J lost 10 bases, V lost 2 bases, and 12 bases had no gene match. This CDR3 contains 16 residues. Germline CDR1 and CDR2: MGHRA and YSYEKL. CDR3 region: CASSQMSAGGANEQFF. The CDR3 DNA follows: TGCGCCAGCAGCCAAATGTCGGCGGGAGGGGCAAACGAGCAGTTCTTC.

The genes are TRBV20-1 and TRBJ1-5; D unresolved. This CDR3 contains 14 residues. The V end was cut by 5 bases, the J end by 6 bases, with 17 bases between. The germline V gene encodes CDR1 DFQATT and CDR2 SNEGSKA (reference sequence). CDR3 loop: CSARGRGPGQPQHF. Here the CDR3 DNA reads TGCAGTGCTCGTGGCCGGGGTCCGGGTCAGCCCCAGCATTTT.

This sequence joins TRBV7-7 and TRBJ2-4, with 8 nucleotides matching TRBD1. Germline lookup yields CDR1 SSHAT and CDR2 FNYEAQ (reference sequence). V dropped 3 bases and J dropped 7; count of bases not matched to a gene: 8. The CDR3 extends over 15 amino acids. Here the CDR3 reads CASSFSQGARNIQYF. CDR3 DNA sequence: TGTGCCAGCAGCTTCTCGCAGGGGGCGAGGAACATTCAGTACTTC.

The V and J genes are TRBV4-2 and TRBJ2-7, with 13 bases aligning to TRBD2. CDR1 and CDR2 from the germline V gene are LGHNA and YNFKEQ. With 0 bases clipped from V and 4 bases from J, the junction kept 6 bases outside the gene matches. CDR3 length equals 17 residues. DNA for the CDR3: TGTGCCAGCAGCCAAGATTTACTAGCGGGGGGGCGGTACGAGCAGTACTTC. Translating it yields CASSQDLLAGGRYEQYF.

In its sample, this clone was seen once. The rearrangement uses TRBV7-8 and TRBJ1-4, with D possibly TRBD1 on 6 matching bases. The CDR3 length is 13 residues. V lost 2 bases and J lost 12, with 13 bases in between. Germline V gene data show CDR1 as SGHVS and CDR2 as FQNEAQ. CDR3 bases: TGTGCCAGCAGCTTAATCGTACAGGGAGAACTGTTTTTT. It specifies CASSLIVQGELFF.